Listed below are T cell receptor beta chains from one sample, sequenced in a study of T cells after yellow fever vaccination. TCRdb analysed the 5' RACE reads with MiXCR anew, one entry per CDR3 protein. The table has a few hundred thousand distinct CDR3 sequences, 3.6% seen once; the top ten hold 23%. The material sequenced was PBMCs, taken on the day of the yellow fever booster vaccination. The receptor source for this set is a man between 18 and 29 years old who received the YFV17D yellow fever vaccine. Both conserved end residues are part of each CDR3. The D gene is left open where the match is weak. Only some rows state a clone size, as once, few, many or a class for expanded clones.

TRBJ1-3	TRBV28	.	.	CASMRPGSGNTIYF	TGTGCCAGCATGCGACCAGGCTCTGGAAACACCATATATTTT
TRBJ2-1	TRBV3-1	many	.	CASSRGPGAVTYNEQFF	TGTGCCAGCAGCCGGGGGCCGGGGGCTGTGACCTACAATGAGCAGTTCTTC
TRBJ2-1	TRBV9	.	TRBD2	CASSEDGLAYNEQFF	TGTGCCAGCAGCGAAGACGGACTAGCCTACAATGAGCAGTTCTTC
TRBJ2-3	TRBV7-9	many	.	CASSSPGRPDTQYF	TGTGCCAGCAGCTCCCCGGGTCGACCAGATACGCAGTATTTT
TRBJ1-2	TRBV5-6	few	.	CASSLEGPFSYGYTF	TGTGCCAGCAGCTTGGAAGGACCATTTTCTTATGGCTACACCTTC
TRBJ1-5	TRBV12-3/TRBV12-4	few	TRBD1	CASSYAGQKLYSNQPQHF	TGTGCCAGCAGTTACGCGGGACAGAAACTATATAGCAATCAGCCCCAGCATTTT
TRBJ1-1	TRBV5-6	.	.	CASSLYDRNTEAFF	TGTGCCAGCAGCTTATACGACAGAAACACTGAAGCTTTCTTT
TRBJ2-3	TRBV28	many	TRBD1	CASTKNRGDTDTQYF	TGTGCCAGCACCAAAAACAGGGGGGACACAGATACGCAGTATTTT
TRBJ1-5	TRBV7-6	many	.	CASSLPGTNQPQHF	TGTGCCAGCAGCTTACCGGGTACCAATCAGCCCCAGCATTTT
TRBJ2-3	TRBV25-1	.	.	CASTRGAYTDTQYF	TGTGCCAGCACCCGGGGGGCATACACAGATACGCAGTATTTT
TRBJ1-4	TRBV19	many	TRBD1	CASGDPGQGSRRSLFF	TGTGCCAGTGGCGATCCGGGACAGGGCTCAAGGAGGTCCCTGTTTTTT
TRBJ2-1	TRBV7-9	few	TRBD2	CASSPGLAGGRTYNEQFF	TGTGCCAGCAGCCCGGGACTAGCGGGGGGGCGAACCTACAATGAGCAGTTCTTC
TRBJ2-5	TRBV20-1	.	.	CSASAGARETQYF	TGCAGTGCCTCGGCCGGGGCTAGGGAGACCCAGTACTTC
TRBJ1-5	TRBV7-2	.	.	CASSLINQPQHF	TGTGCCAGCAGCTTAATTAATCAGCCCCAGCATTTT
TRBJ2-2	TRBV11-2	many	.	CASSLDPGSGELFF	TGTGCCAGCAGCTTAGATCCGGGGTCCGGGGAGCTGTTTTTT
TRBJ2-5	TRBV5-1	few	TRBD1	CASSLVVTGDTETQYF	TGCGCCAGCAGCTTGGTTGTGACAGGGGATACAGAGACCCAGTACTTC
TRBJ1-5	TRBV7-2	many	.	CASSFGRDRPQHF	TGTGCCAGCAGCTTCGGCCGCGATAGGCCCCAGCATTTT
TRBJ1-6	TRBV4-1	many	TRBD1	CASSQDERDSYNSPLHF	TGCGCCAGCAGCCAAGATGAGAGGGACAGCTATAATTCACCCCTCCACTTT
TRBJ2-3	TRBV5-4	.	.	CASSAGSFSSTDTQYF	TGTGCCAGCAGCGCCGGGTCTTTTTCTAGCACAGATACGCAGTATTTT
TRBJ2-7	TRBV5-6	few	.	CASRFGGGGIFSHEQYF	TGTGCCAGCAGGTTTGGTGGTGGGGGTATCTTCTCCCACGAGCAGTACTTC
TRBJ2-7	TRBV5-1	.	.	CASSLVTGADEQYF	TGCGCCAGCAGCTTGGTTACCGGAGCGGACGAGCAGTACTTC
TRBJ2-5	TRBV5-1	few	TRBD2	CASSFNSGGPGSAQYF	TGCGCCAGCAGCTTCAATAGCGGGGGCCCGGGTTCGGCCCAGTACTTC
TRBJ2-7	TRBV10-3	few	.	CAITNGPYEQYF	TGTGCCATCACTAACGGGCCCTACGAGCAGTACTTC
TRBJ1-5	TRBV11-2	few	.	CASSLDEDQPQHF	TGTGCCAGCAGCTTAGATGAGGATCAGCCCCAGCATTTT